The 25 T cell receptor beta chains below come from one sample, sequenced in a study of CD8+CD57+ T cells in acquired aplastic anemia. Genomic DNA, the template, was used for profiling of the TCR beta VDJ and CDR3. TCRdb reprocessed the reads via MiXCR and lists one record per CDR3 protein. The data contain about 270,000 distinct CDR3 sequences, approximately 57% of them singletons. Specimen: sorted CD4+, CD8+, or CD8+CD57+ T cells (not recorded which) from PBMCs. The receptors derive from a human donor with severe aplastic anemia or a healthy control (not recorded which).

This clonotype appeared many times. The chain carries TRBV6-6 and TRBJ2-7; the match to TRBD2 covers 7 bases. This CDR3 spans 15 amino acids. Germline V gene data show CDR1 as MNHNY and CDR2 as SVGAGI (reference sequence). Trimming at V came to 1 base and at J to 2 bases, leaving 5 bases not matched to a gene. The CDR3 loop reads CASSYWTSGAYEQYF. CDR3 sequence (DNA): TGTGCCAGCAGTTACTGGACTAGTGGGGCCTACGAGCAGTACTTC.

At least ten counts were recorded for this clonotype. The chain employs TRBV5-1 and TRBJ1-2; no firm D call. V gave up 4 bases and J gave up 3 bases, with 13 bases separating them. The CDR3 runs 14 residues. The germline gives CDR1 SGHRS, CDR2 YFSETQ. The CDR3 region has the DNA TGCGCCAGCAGCCCCGGACCCGGGGACTATGGCTACACCTTC. It is translated as CASSPGPGDYGYTF.

The chain couples TRBV20-1 to TRBJ1-1; no definite D call. The CDR3 runs 12 residues. CDR1 DFQATT and CDR2 SNEGSKA come from the germline V gene (reference sequence). Trimming removed 0 bases from V and 5 bases from J, with 7 bases in between. CDR3 region: CSARDWGTEAFF. The DNA for the CDR3 is TGCAGTGCTAGAGATTGGGGAACTGAAGCTTTCTTT.

This chain links TRBV2 with TRBJ2-7; 7 nucleotides match TRBD2. Trimming cost V 6 bases and J 3 bases; bases outside gene matches: 11. Germline CDR1 and CDR2: SNHLY and FYNNEI. The CDR3 totals 15 residues. DNA of the CDR3: TGTGCCAGCAGCCCCGGTTGGGGACTACGCTACGAGCAGTACTTC. This translates into CASSPGWGLRYEQYF. Looking up the rest from reference TRBV2 and TRBJ2-7 gives the full variable domain: EPEVTQTPSHQVTQMGQEVILRCVPISNHLYFYWYRQILGQKVEFLVSFYNNEISEKSEIFDDQFSVERPDGSNFTLKIRSTKLEDSAMYFCASSPGWGLRYEQYFGPGTRLTVT.

The V call is TRBV7-2, the J call TRBJ1-1; D is unclear. The germline V gene has CDR1 SGHTA and CDR2 FQGNSA. Trimming shortened V by 5 bases and J by 2 bases, and 12 bases separated the two germline ends. This CDR3 region has 14 residues. In DNA, the CDR3 is TGTGCCAGCAGCCCGCAGTATGCAAACACTGAAGCTTTCTTT. It yields the protein CASSPQYANTEAFF.

CDR3 residues: CATSRADQPQHF. For the CDR3, the DNA is TGTGCCACCAGCAGAGCCGATCAGCCCCAGCATTTT. This sequence joins TRBV15 and TRBJ1-5, with D unclear. Germline V gene data show CDR1 as LNHNV and CDR2 as YYDKDF (reference sequence). The CDR3 contains 12 residues. Trimming took 1 base from V and 5 from J, leaving 3 bases between them.

This chain connects TRBV2 to TRBJ1-2, with 9 bases aligning to TRBD1. Germline lookup yields CDR1 SNHLY and CDR2 FYNNEI. V shed 6 bases, J shed 8 bases, and the junction held 16 bases outside the gene matches. The CDR3 is 16 residues long. In nucleotides, the CDR3 is TGTGCCAGCAGCCCGATAAAGGGGACAGGGAGTGACGGCTACACCTTC. Translated: CASSPIKGTGSDGYTF.

A remark on this clonotype: A much larger clone sits a single nucleotide away, making a read error possible. The V gene is TRBV20-1, the J gene TRBJ2-1; 8 bases are a match to TRBD1. Germline CDR1 and CDR2: DFQATT and SNEGSKA (reference sequence). The CDR3 is 14 amino acids. In nucleotides, the CDR3 is TGCAGTGCTAGGAAGGGGGCAGGGGGCAATGAGCGGTTCTTC. As protein: CSARKGAGGNERFF.

The chain combines TRBV5-1 with TRBJ1-1, with 8 bases lining up with TRBD1. Germline values: CDR1 SGHRS, CDR2 YFSETQ. V dropped 4 bases and J dropped 6; count of bases not matched to a gene: 11. The CDR3 sequence is 15 residues long. Here the CDR3 reads CASSRLMTGVPEAFF. In DNA form, the CDR3 reads TGCGCCAGCAGCAGACTGATGACAGGGGTACCTGAAGCTTTCTTT.

The V and J genes are TRBV19 and TRBJ2-1; TRBD2 matches at 14 bases. The CDR3 totals 16 residues. V shed 6 bases, J shed 4 bases, and the junction held 5 bases outside the gene matches. From germline, CDR1 is LNHDA and CDR2 SQIVND (reference sequence). The CDR3 loop is CASSPGTSGRYNEQFF. CDR3 nucleotide sequence: TGTGCCAGTAGCCCAGGGACTAGCGGGAGATACAATGAGCAGTTCTTC.

This clonotype was counted many times. The genes are TRBV12-3 or TRBV12-4 and TRBJ2-3; D assignment may be TRBD1 or TRBD2 (5 bases each). The CDR3 covers 17 residues. The V gene lost 5 bases and the J gene lost 0 bases, with 18 bases spanning the gap. The CDR3 coding sequence is TGTGCCAGCAGTCCCCTAACCGGGACCTCTAGCACAGATACGCAGTATTTT. Translating it yields CASSPLTGTSSTDTQYF.

This clonotype was counted at least ten times. The V call is TRBV19, the J call TRBJ1-5, with TRBD1 matching 7 bases. Trimming cost V 1 base and J 3 bases; bases outside gene matches: 6. Germline CDR1 is LNHDA and CDR2 is SQIVND (reference sequence). CDR3 size: 16 residues. The CDR3 nucleotides read TGTGCCAGTAGTATAGCCACAGGGGTGACCAATCAGCCCCAGCATTTT. It yields the protein CASSIATGVTNQPQHF.

The J gene is TRBJ1-2, the V gene TRBV12-3 or TRBV12-4, with D hard to call. The CDR3 has 13 residues. Trimming left V 1 base short and J 9 bases short, with 12 bases between. The CDR3 loop reads CASSLVSVACYTF. Written as DNA, the CDR3 is TGTGCCAGCAGTTTAGTATCGGTGGCGTGCTACACCTTC.

This clonotype was found a few times. The CDR3, as DNA: TGCAGTGCTAGTCAGGAGACCCAGTACTTC. Its protein product is CSASQETQYF. This rearrangement joins TRBV20-1 to TRBJ2-5; D remains unclear. The germline gives CDR1 DFQATT, CDR2 SNEGSKA (reference sequence). The CDR3 covers 10 residues. V shed 3 bases and J shed 5 bases, with 4 bases lying between them.

This chain joins TRBV2 and TRBJ2-5, with unresolved D. The J call may be incorrect, as the DNA end agrees better with TRBJ2-7. CDR3 length: 11 residues. Germline CDR1 is SNHLY and CDR2 is FYNNEI. The CDR3 DNA reads as TGTGCCAGCAGAGGGTTCTACGAGCAGTACTTC. Protein sequence: CASRGFYEQYF.

This chain links TRBV5-1 with TRBJ2-1, with TRBD2 matching 8 bases. Germline CDR1 is SGHRS and CDR2 is YFSETQ. After removal of 6 bases from V and 3 bases from J, the junction contained 11 bases not matched to a gene. The CDR3 length is 16 residues. The CDR3 DNA reads TGCGCCAGCACCCGATTTGACGGGGGGGACTACAATGAGCAGTTCTTC. Its translation: CASTRFDGGDYNEQFF.

This clonotype was seen many times. The chain combines TRBV2 with TRBJ1-6; a possible D gene is TRBD1 (6 bases). CDR3 size: 13 residues. The germline V and J ends were trimmed by 7 bases and 7 bases, with 11 bases remaining between them. The V gene's germline CDR1 is SNHLY and CDR2 FYNNEI. CDR3 loop: CASMARGNSPLHF. CDR3 in DNA: TGTGCCAGCATGGCCAGGGGAAATTCACCCCTCCACTTT. The variable domain in full, with the rest retrieved from reference TRBV2 and TRBJ1-6, is EPEVTQTPSHQVTQMGQEVILRCVPISNHLYFYWYRQILGQKVEFLVSFYNNEISEKSEIFDDQFSVERPDGSNFTLKIRSTKLEDSAMYFCASMARGNSPLHFGNGTRLTVT.

CDR3 sequence reads: CASSRGARDTQYF. CDR3 bases: TGTGCCAGCAGCCGGGGGGCGCGGGATACGCAGTATTTT. The chain couples TRBV11-2 to TRBJ2-3, with D possibly TRBD2 on 7 matching bases. V was trimmed by 5 bases and J by 6 bases, leaving 12 bases between them. CDR1 and CDR2 from the germline V gene are SGHAT and FQNNGV. CDR3 size: 13 residues.

The sample holds many counts of this clonotype. The rearrangement links TRBV20-1 to TRBJ1-1, with 8 positions matching TRBD1. The CDR3 length is 12 residues. Germline-derived CDR1 and CDR2 are DFQATT and SNEGSKA (reference sequence). The V gene end was trimmed by 3 bases and the J gene end by 10 bases; junction bases not matched to a gene: 7. Here the CDR3 DNA reads TGCAGTGCTAGGAGACAGGGGTGGACAGCTTTCTTT. Amino acid sequence: CSARRQGWTAFF.

The rearrangement links TRBV24-1 to TRBJ2-1; D might be TRBD2 (5 bases). Between the trimmed V and J ends, which lost 2 bases and 10 bases, there was a span of 14 bases. This CDR3 has 14 amino acids. Germline V gives CDR1 KGHDR, CDR2 SFDVKD. CDR3 sequence (DNA): TGTGCCACCAGTGATTCCGGGGAATTGGGCGAGCAGTTCTTC. This gives the protein CATSDSGELGEQFF.

The CDR3 reads CSTRGGSYNEQFF. In DNA, the CDR3 is TGCAGTACGCGGGGGGGCTCGTACAATGAGCAGTTCTTC. The genes are TRBV20-1 and TRBJ2-1, with 9 nucleotides matching TRBD2. Germline V CDR1 and CDR2: DFQATT, SNEGSKA (reference sequence). This CDR3 has 13 amino acids. Trimming took 8 bases from V and 4 from J; bases not matched to a gene: 6.

The chain combines TRBV7-6 with TRBJ1-6; D unclear. Trimming pared 1 base from V and 7 bases from J, leaving 5 bases between. The CDR3 length is 13 residues. Germline V gene lookup returns CDR1 SGHVS and CDR2 FNYEAQ. The CDR3 sequence: CASSLGENSPLHF. The CDR3 nucleotides are TGTGCCAGCAGCTTAGGAGAGAATTCACCCCTCCACTTT.

The DNA of the CDR3 is TGTGCCAGCAGCTTAGTTGTTGGCTTGAACACTGAAGCTTTCTTT. Protein product: CASSLVVGLNTEAFF. The chain recombines TRBV7-9 with TRBJ1-1; D call uncertain. The germline V and J ends were trimmed by 1 base and 0 bases, with 9 bases remaining between them. The CDR3 is made up of 15 amino acids. CDR1 SEHNR and CDR2 FQNEAQ come from the germline V gene (reference sequence).

Many counts were recorded for this clonotype. The CDR3 loop is CASTYRGQVQTYEQYF. The CDR3 coding sequence is TGTGCCAGCACCTACCGCGGTCAGGTACAGACCTACGAGCAGTACTTC. This chain joins TRBV6-6 and TRBJ2-7; no clear D. Germline V lookup: CDR1 MNHNY, CDR2 SVGAGI (reference sequence). Trimming cost V 7 bases and J 2 bases, with 21 bases left between them. This CDR3 contains 16 residues.

This sequence joins TRBV7-6 and TRBJ1-2, with a tentative D call TRBD1 (5 bases). Germline assignment: CDR1 SGHVS and CDR2 FNYEAQ. This CDR3 region has 15 residues. Trimming removed 5 bases from V and 8 bases from J, with 21 bases in between. The CDR3 DNA sequence: TGTGCCAGCAGCACCTTAGGCAGCTCTGGGGCCGGCTACACCTTC. It is translated as CASSTLGSSGAGYTF.